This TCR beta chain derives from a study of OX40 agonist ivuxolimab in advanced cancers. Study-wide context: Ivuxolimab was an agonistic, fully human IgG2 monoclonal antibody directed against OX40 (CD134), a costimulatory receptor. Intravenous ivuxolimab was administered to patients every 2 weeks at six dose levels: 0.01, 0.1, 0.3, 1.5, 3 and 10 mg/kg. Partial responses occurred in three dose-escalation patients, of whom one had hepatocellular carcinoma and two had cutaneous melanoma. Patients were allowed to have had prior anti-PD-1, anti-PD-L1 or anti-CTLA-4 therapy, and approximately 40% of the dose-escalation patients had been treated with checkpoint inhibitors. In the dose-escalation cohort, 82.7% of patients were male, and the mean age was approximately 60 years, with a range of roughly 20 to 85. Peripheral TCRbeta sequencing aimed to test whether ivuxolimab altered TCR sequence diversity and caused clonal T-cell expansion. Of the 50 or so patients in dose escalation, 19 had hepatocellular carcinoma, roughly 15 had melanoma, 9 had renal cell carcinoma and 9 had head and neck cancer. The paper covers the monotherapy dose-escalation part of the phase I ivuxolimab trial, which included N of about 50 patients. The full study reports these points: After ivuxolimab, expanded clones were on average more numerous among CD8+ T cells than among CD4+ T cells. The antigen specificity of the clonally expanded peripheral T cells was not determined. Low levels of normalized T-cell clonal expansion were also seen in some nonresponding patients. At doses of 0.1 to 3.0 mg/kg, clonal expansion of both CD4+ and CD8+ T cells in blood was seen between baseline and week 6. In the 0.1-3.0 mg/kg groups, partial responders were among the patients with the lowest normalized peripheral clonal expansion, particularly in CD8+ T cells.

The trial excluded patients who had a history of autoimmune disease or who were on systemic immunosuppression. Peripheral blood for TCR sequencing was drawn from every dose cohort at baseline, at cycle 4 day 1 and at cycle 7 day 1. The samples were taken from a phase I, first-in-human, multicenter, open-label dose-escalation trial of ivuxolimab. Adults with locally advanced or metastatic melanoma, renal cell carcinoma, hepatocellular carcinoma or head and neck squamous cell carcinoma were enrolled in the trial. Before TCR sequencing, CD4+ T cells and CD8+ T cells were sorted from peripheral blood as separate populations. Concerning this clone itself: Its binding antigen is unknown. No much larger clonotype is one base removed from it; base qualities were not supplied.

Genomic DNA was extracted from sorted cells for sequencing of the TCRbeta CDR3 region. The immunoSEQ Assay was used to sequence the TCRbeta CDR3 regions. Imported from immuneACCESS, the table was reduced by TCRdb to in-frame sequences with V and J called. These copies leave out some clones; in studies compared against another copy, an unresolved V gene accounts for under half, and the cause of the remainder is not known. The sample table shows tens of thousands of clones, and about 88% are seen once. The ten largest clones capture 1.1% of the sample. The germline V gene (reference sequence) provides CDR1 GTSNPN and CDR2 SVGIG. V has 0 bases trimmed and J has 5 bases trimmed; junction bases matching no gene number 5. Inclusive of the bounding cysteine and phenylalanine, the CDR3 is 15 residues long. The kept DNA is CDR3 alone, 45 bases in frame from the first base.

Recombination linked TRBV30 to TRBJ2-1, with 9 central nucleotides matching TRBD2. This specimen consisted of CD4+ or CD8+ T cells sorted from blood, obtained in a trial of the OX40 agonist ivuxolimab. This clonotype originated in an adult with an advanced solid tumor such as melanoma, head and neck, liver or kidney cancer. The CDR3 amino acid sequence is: CAWSVLSGSNNEQFF. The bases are TGTGCCTGGAGTGTACTTAGCGGGAGCAACAATGAGCAGTTCTTC.